Listed below are T cell receptor beta chains from one sample, sequenced in a study of cytomegalovirus exposure and HLA in healthy donors. TCRdb keeps only in-frame clones here, not all; method: immunoSEQ multiplex PCR. The sample shows around 94,000 clones, roughly 73% of them seen only once. The sample taken for sequencing was PBMCs. The receptors derive from a male donor in good health and CMV-seropositive. CDR3s include the opening cysteine and the closing phenylalanine or tryptophan.

14,TRBV10-3,TRBJ1-2,CAISEPDRAYGYTF
16,TRBV18,TRBJ2-3,CASSPGGAVGTDTQYF
15,TRBV6-1,TRBJ1-1,CASSDPGKANTEAFF
18,TRBV12-2,TRBJ2-6,CASRLPARTGSGANVLTF
18,TRBV7-9,TRBJ2-7,CASSSGTSGRVSSYEQYF
13,TRBV16,TRBJ2-7,CASSLTGAYEQYF
19,TRBV7-8,TRBJ1-4,CASSSDRGLLKEGDEKLFF
16,TRBV5-8,TRBJ2-5,CASTAGTASLKETQYF
15,TRBV19,TRBJ2-1,CASSIVTGPYNEQFF
16,TRBV27,TRBJ2-7,CASRGIRTASSYEQYF
12,TRBV5-1,TRBJ2-1,CASGRDYNEQFF
15,TRBV5-1,TRBJ2-7,CASSLSGTSSYEQYF
14,TRBV18,TRBJ1-5,CASSPRDNLGPQHF
15,TRBV5-1,TRBJ1-2,CASSLAQVGIYGYTF
15,TRBV19,TRBJ1-1,CASRAGTSGNTEAFF
15,TRBV11-2,TRBJ1-2,CASSLDQGDSHGYTF
13,TRBV6-5,TRBJ1-2,CASSPTENYGYTF
16,TRBV5-6,TRBJ1-5,CASSSTGGAGEQPQHF
21,TRBV15,TRBJ2-7,CATSRDRSGQGLAGPPYEQYF
15,TRBV6-5,TRBJ1-1,CASSYGQDRGTEAFF
15,TRBV6-1,TRBJ2-1,CASSVSQGSYNEQFF
15,TRBV4-1,TRBJ2-7,CASSQPTSGDYEQYF
15,TRBV2,TRBJ2-1,CASSEAGVAYNEQFF
15,TRBV5-4,TRBJ1-1,CASTPGAGQRTEAFF
15,TRBV7-9,TRBJ2-7,CASSYPGQGAYEQYF
16,TRBV27,TRBJ2-2,CASSLSLFANTGELFF
14,TRBV7-2,TRBJ2-7,CASSLGTAFYEQYF
16,TRBV4-2,TRBJ2-3,CASSRGVAGLTDTQYF
15,TRBV14,TRBJ1-4,CASSRLRGSNEKLFF
16,TRBV4-2,TRBJ2-7,CASSQDAGGPSYEQYF
15,TRBV27,TRBJ2-3,CASTRQGPGPDTQYF
16,TRBV15,TRBJ2-3,CATSRDLAAGEDTQYF
16,TRBV2,TRBJ1-2,CASSRTGDIGNYGYTF
13,TRBV6-1,TRBJ2-5,CASSGTGSATQYF
16,TRBV13,TRBJ2-1,CASSGQRSLAYNEQFF
14,TRBV13,TRBJ1-2,CASILGGDSYGYTF